Described below is a single TCR beta chain sequence and its context. The antigen is not known. These data originate in a study of cytotoxic CD8 clonotypes in ibrutinib-treated CLL. Study details: Outcomes included approximately 25 partial and 2 complete responses; after median around 5.5 years, roughly 15 stayed remitted and about twelve progressed.

Sequencing was performed with immunoSEQ multiplex PCR; in TCRdb, only in-frame clones are kept and a portion is missing. The sample lists under 200,000 clones, under 90% occurring once. Study conclusions and caveats: Age-matched healthy donor levels were exceeded by baseline clonality, which tracked circulating CD8+ T-cell counts. There were few public clonotypes, and on treatment they contracted or stayed stable.

CDR1 is WNHNN and CDR2 is SYGVQD in the germline V gene (reference sequence). The J segment lost 1 base and the V segment lost 9 bases, leaving 8 bases of the junction unmatched. CDR3 length: 16 residues. Source: PBMCs, taken after 24 months of ibrutinib treatment. The receptor comes from a human donor with chronic lymphocytic leukemia. The chain couples TRBV10-1 to TRBJ2-7, with 14 bases matching TRBD2. This chain's CDR3 is CASGLAGGPASYEQYF. The CDR3 DNA follows: TGCGCCAGTGGACTAGCGGGGGGCCCAGCTTCCTACGAGCAGTACTTC.